The present T cell receptor beta chain was sequenced within a study of T cells in Graves' hyperthyroidism and ophthalmopathy. Amplification of TCR beta CDR3 regions used RNA as the template. The study used the HTBI primer set for a first-round RT-PCR of the TCR CDR3. TCRdb analysed the multiplex PCR reads with MiXCR anew, one entry per CDR3 protein. The top ten clones hold about 3.5% of a sample with a few hundred thousand distinct CDR3 sequences, around 15% of them seen once. The sequence was obtained from a woman between 35 and 50 years old with Graves' ophthalmopathy. The source material was blood.

The CDR3: CASSPPSGGTETQYF. For the CDR3, the DNA is TGTGCCAGCTCACCGCCCAGCGGGGGTACGGAGACCCAGTACTTC. V and J are TRBV18 and TRBJ2-5; 8 positions match TRBD2. CDR3 size: 15 residues. From germline, CDR1 is KGHSH and CDR2 LQKENI. Losses at the gene ends were 3 bases for V and 5 bases for J; bases not matched to a gene: 8.